The next 2 T cell receptor beta chains were all read from a single sample in a study of Graves' ophthalmopathy and Graves' hyperthyroidism. RNA served as the template for amplifying TCR beta CDR3 regions. Scientists carried out first-round RT-PCR using HTBI primers and then a second-round multiplex PCR. TCRdb re-called the multiplex PCR reads with MiXCR, one entry per CDR3 protein. The repertoire holds roughly 480,000 distinct CDR3 sequences, with around 14% as singletons. Sequencing was performed on blood. The receptors come from a woman between 25 and 40 years old with Graves' ophthalmopathy.

The V call is TRBV12-3 or TRBV12-4, the J call TRBJ1-1, with D perhaps matching TRBD1 (6 bases). The CDR3 contains 14 residues. The V gene lost 1 base and the J gene lost 5 bases, with 11 bases spanning the gap. The CDR3 DNA follows: TGTGCCAGCAGTTTAGGACAGGCTTCGACTGAAGCTTTCTTT. As protein: CASSLGQASTEAFF.

This clonotype was observed many times. This chain uses TRBV3-1 with TRBJ2-5; D not certain. The germline V gene has CDR1 LGHDT and CDR2 YNNKEL (reference sequence). Trimming cost V 1 base and J 7 bases, with 7 bases left between them. The CDR3 runs to 12 residues. The CDR3 region is CASSQGSGTQYF. CDR3 bases: TGTGCCAGCAGCCAAGGGTCGGGGACCCAGTACTTC.